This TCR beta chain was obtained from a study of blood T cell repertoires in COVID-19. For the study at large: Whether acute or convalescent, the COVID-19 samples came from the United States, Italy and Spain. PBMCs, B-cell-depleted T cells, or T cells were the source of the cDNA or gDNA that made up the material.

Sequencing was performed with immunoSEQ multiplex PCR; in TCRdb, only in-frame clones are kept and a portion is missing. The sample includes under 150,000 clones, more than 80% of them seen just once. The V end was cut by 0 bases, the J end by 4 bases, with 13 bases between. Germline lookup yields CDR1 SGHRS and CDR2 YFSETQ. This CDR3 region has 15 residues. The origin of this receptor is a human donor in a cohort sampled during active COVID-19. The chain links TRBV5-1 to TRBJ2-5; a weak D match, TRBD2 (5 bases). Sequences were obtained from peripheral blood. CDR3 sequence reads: CASSLEARGGETQYF. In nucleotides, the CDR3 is TGCGCCAGCAGCTTGGAGGCCCGAGGAGGAGAGACCCAGTACTTC. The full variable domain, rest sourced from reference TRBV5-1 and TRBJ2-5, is KAGVTQTPRYLIKTRGQQVTLSCSPISGHRSVSWYQQTPGQGLQFLFEYFSETQRNKGNFPGRFSGRQFSNSRSEMNVSTLELGDSALYLCASSLEARGGETQYFGPGTRLLVL.